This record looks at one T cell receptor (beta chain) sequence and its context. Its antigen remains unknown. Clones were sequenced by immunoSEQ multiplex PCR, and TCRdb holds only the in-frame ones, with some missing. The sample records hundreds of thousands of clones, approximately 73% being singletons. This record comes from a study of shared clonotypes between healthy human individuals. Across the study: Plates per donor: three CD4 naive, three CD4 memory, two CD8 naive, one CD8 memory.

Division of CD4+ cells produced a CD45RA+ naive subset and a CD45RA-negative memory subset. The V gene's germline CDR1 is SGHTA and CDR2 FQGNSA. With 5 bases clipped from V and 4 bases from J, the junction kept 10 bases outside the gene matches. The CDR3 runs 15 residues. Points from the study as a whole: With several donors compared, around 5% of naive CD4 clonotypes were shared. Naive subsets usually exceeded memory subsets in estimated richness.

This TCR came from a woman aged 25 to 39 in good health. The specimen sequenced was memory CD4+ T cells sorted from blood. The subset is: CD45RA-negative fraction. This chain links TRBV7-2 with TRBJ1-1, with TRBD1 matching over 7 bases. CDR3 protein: CASSPQGTLGTEAFF. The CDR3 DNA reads TGTGCCAGCAGCCCACAGGGGACCCTTGGCACTGAAGCTTTCTTT.